The rows below give T cell receptor beta chains drawn from one sample of a study of OX40 agonist ivuxolimab in advanced cancers. Some clones are missing from TCRdb's copy, which holds only in-frame ones; the method was immunoSEQ multiplex PCR. The sample lists approximately 50,000 clones, 65% to 85% occurring once. The sample was CD4+ or CD8+ T cells sorted from blood, taken in a trial of the OX40 agonist ivuxolimab. The receptors derive from an adult with an advanced solid tumor such as melanoma, head and neck, liver or kidney cancer. CDR3s include the opening cysteine and the closing phenylalanine or tryptophan. Each record gives: CDR3 length, V gene, D gene, clone size, J gene, CDR3 DNA, CDR3 protein. The D gene is left open where the match is weak. Only some rows state a clone size, as once, few, many or a class for expanded clones.

15	TRBV5-6	NA	NA	TRBJ1-4	TGTGCCAGCAGCTTGGATGGGGGAGTGAATGAAAAACTGTTTTTT	CASSLDGGVNEKLFF
13	TRBV12-2	NA	NA	TRBJ1-5	TGTGCAAGTCGCTTAGTTTTGCGTCAGCCCCAGCATTTT	CASRLVLRQPQHF
16	TRBV7-3	TRBD1	NA	TRBJ2-7	TGTGCCAGCAGCTGGAACCCCGGGACAGGGGGACACGAGCAGTACTTC	CASSWNPGTGGHEQYF
14	TRBV13	NA	NA	TRBJ2-1	TGTGCCAGCAGCTTGAATCGACCGGCTTTGGAGCAGTTCTTC	CASSLNRPALEQFF
14	TRBV7-9	TRBD1	NA	TRBJ1-4	TGTGCCAGCAGCGTCCGGGACAGCAATGAAAAACTGTTTTTT	CASSVRDSNEKLFF
15	TRBV6-5	TRBD1	medium-sized	TRBJ1-3	TGTGCCAGCAGTTACTCTCGGACAGGGGATACAGCCATATATTTT	CASSYSRTGDTAIYF
12	TRBV6-4	NA	few	TRBJ2-5	TGTGCCAGCAGTGACAGGAGCGGGACCCAGTACTTC	CASSDRSGTQYF
13	TRBV27	NA	few	TRBJ2-7	TGTGCCACCCAAACGCTGGGATCCTACGAGCAGTACTTC	CATQTLGSYEQYF
14	TRBV28	NA	NA	TRBJ2-7	TGTGCCAGCATCAAGTCCGGAGACTATGGGGAGCAGTACTTC	CASIKSGDYGEQYF
11	TRBV28	NA	NA	TRBJ2-3	TGTGCCAGCAGCCGCACAGATACGCAGTATTTT	CASSRTDTQYF
17	TRBV30	TRBD1	NA	TRBJ2-6	TGTGCCTGGACCCGGGGCAGGGGGCGGCCAGGGGCCAACGTCCTGACTTTC	CAWTRGRGRPGANVLTF
15	TRBV6-5	TRBD1	NA	TRBJ1-4	TGTGCCAGCAGCCCAAGACAGGGGGTTAATGAAAAACTGTTTTTT	CASSPRQGVNEKLFF
12	TRBV28	NA	once	TRBJ2-7	TGTGCCAGCAGAACCTCGACCTACGAGCAGTACTTC	CASRTSTYEQYF
14	TRBV29-1	NA	NA	TRBJ2-7	TGCAGCGTTGAAGTACCGGAGGAGTCCTACGAGCAGTACTTC	CSVEVPEESYEQYF
17	TRBV5-4	TRBD2	NA	TRBJ2-6	TGTGCCAGCAGCTCGGGCGGGGGGATATCTGGGGCCAACGTCCTGACTTTC	CASSSGGGISGANVLTF
13	TRBV30	NA	NA	TRBJ1-3	TGTGCCTGGAGTGACACGAGTGGAAACACCATATATTTT	CAWSDTSGNTIYF
16	TRBV4-1	TRBD1	once	TRBJ1-2	TGCGCCAGCAGCCAACCAATCGGACAGGGAAACTATGGCTACACCTTC	CASSQPIGQGNYGYTF
13	TRBV29-1	TRBD1	NA	TRBJ1-1	TGCAGCGTTCAAGGACAGGGAGACACTGAAGCTTTCTTT	CSVQGQGDTEAFF
14	TRBV6-5	NA	NA	TRBJ1-5	TGTGCCAGCAGTGGATGGGGTGGCAATCAGCCCCAGCATTTT	CASSGWGGNQPQHF
12	TRBV6-1	TRBD2	few	TRBJ2-1	TGTGCCAGCACCTTAGCGGGGAATGAGCAGTTCTTC	CASTLAGNEQFF
12	TRBV28	NA	NA	TRBJ1-2	TGTGCCAGCAGTGAGGGTAACTATGGCTACACCTTC	CASSEGNYGYTF
13	TRBV2	TRBD1	NA	TRBJ1-2	TGTGCCAGCCGGACAGGGACCTATTATGGCTACACCTTC	CASRTGTYYGYTF